This TCR beta chain was retrieved from a study of cytomegalovirus exposure and HLA in healthy donors. The overall study: The Caucasian-associated ancestry cluster contained around four fifths of the approximately 420 genotyped donors.

Notes on this clone: The target antigen is unknown.

Losses at the gene ends were 1 base for V and 4 bases for J; bases not matched to a gene: 8. Germline V gene sequence: CDR1 GTSNPN, CDR2 SVGIG (reference sequence). The CDR3 consists of 16 residues. PCR involved 60 Vbeta and 13 Jbeta primers. Original handling: Unique TCR beta chains totaled some 80 million in a later count, with approximately 11 million of them shared. This table comes from immunoSEQ multiplex PCR, and its TCRdb copy is limited to in-frame clones, with some not included. V and J calls and clone size come straight from that table; D and trimming were deduced from the DNA. The sample shows 150,000 or so clones, about 80% of them seen only once. General study results and limits: Sequence variants that were highly shared formed a cluster that was likely a sequencing artifact. A later analysis linked a missense DCLRE1C variant to TCR beta V- and J-gene trimming.

The receptor was derived from a man aged 35-49 years in good health and CMV-seropositive. The chain carries TRBV30 and TRBJ2-5; TRBD1 matches at 11 bases. The sequencing sample was made of PBMCs. This CDR3 is CAWSGGGTGGRETQYF. The CDR3 DNA sequence: TGTGCCTGGAGTGGTGGCGGGACAGGGGGTCGAGAGACCCAGTACTTC. The full variable domain, rest sourced from reference TRBV30 and TRBJ2-5, is SQTIHQWPATLVQPVGSPLSLECTVEGTSNPNLYWYRQAAGRGLQLLFYSVGIGQISSEVPQNLSASRPQDRQFILSSKKLLLSDSGFYLCAWSGGGTGGRETQYFGPGTRLLVL.